These 13 T cell receptor beta chains were sequenced from one sample in a study of cytomegalovirus exposure and HLA in healthy donors. 60 Vbeta and 13 Jbeta primers were used in PCR. Method: immunoSEQ multiplex PCR; TCRdb's copy keeps in-frame clones and lacks some. The repertoire holds 55,000 to 80,000 clones, with 60% to 75% as singletons. The sequenced material came from PBMCs. The source is a man aged 35 to 55 in good health and CMV-seropositive.

The chain couples TRBV29-1 to TRBJ1-1; a weak D match, TRBD1 (5 bases). This CDR3 has 13 residues. V lost 8 bases, J lost 1 base, and 14 bases lay in between. Germline loops: CDR1 SQVTM, CDR2 ANQGSEA. The CDR3 DNA follows: TGCAGCACGCCGGGGGACGGGAACACTGAAGCTTTCTTT. Amino acids: CSTPGDGNTEAFF.

The rearrangement uses TRBV5-4 and TRBJ2-5; D possibly corresponds to TRBD2 (6 bases). V lost 2 bases and J 7 bases, leaving 18 bases between the germline ends. Germline CDR1 and CDR2: SGHNT and YYREEE (reference sequence). This CDR3 has 15 residues. The CDR3 DNA follows: TGTGCCAGCAGCTTCTTCAGCGGGCCTGGGTGGACCCAGTACTTC. Encoded protein: CASSFFSGPGWTQYF.

This clone was detected once. The V call is TRBV9, the J call TRBJ2-2; weak D call: TRBD2 (6 bases). This CDR3 has 13 amino acids. Germline loops: CDR1 SGDLS, CDR2 YYNGEE. Trimming stripped 4 bases from V and 6 bases from J, with 10 bases between. DNA of the CDR3: TGTGCCAGCAGCAGGGGCGGGGCCGGGGAGCTGTTTTTT. Its protein product is CASSRGGAGELFF.

V is TRBV27 and J is TRBJ2-7; 12 nucleotides line up with TRBD1. Germline V gene lookup returns CDR1 MNHEY and CDR2 SMNVEV (reference sequence). The CDR3 has 14 amino acids. The V and J ends lost 6 bases and 7 bases, in that order; junction bases with no gene match: 7. DNA for the CDR3: TGTGCCAGCAGCCCCGGGACAGGGGGCAGAGAGCAGTACTTC. As protein: CASSPGTGGREQYF.

This clone was recorded only once. The chain is built from TRBV4-1 and TRBJ1-3, with TRBD1 matching over 8 bases. Per germline, CDR1 MGHRA and CDR2 YSYEKL. The V gene end was trimmed by 4 bases and the J gene end by 0 bases; junction bases not matched to a gene: 5. The CDR3 runs to 16 residues. Written as DNA, the CDR3 is TGCGCCAGCAGCCCTACAGGGGGTGACTCTGGAAACACCATATATTTT. It codes for CASSPTGGDSGNTIYF.

The chain recombines TRBV5-1 with TRBJ2-5, with 13 nucleotides matching TRBD2. The CDR3 has 17 residues. CDR1 and CDR2 (germline): SGHRS, YFSETQ. Trimming took 4 bases from V and 4 from J; bases not matched to a gene: 10. The CDR3: CASSTPLAGGVGETQYF. The CDR3 bases are TGCGCCAGCAGCACCCCACTAGCGGGGGGGGTTGGAGAGACCCAGTACTTC.

The chain uses TRBV30 and TRBJ2-7, with 14 bases aligning to TRBD2. With V trimmed by 2 bases and J by 2 bases, 14 bases remained unmatched. The CDR3 runs 19 residues. CDR1 is GTSNPN, CDR2 SVGIG, per germline (reference sequence). The CDR3 loop is CAWSNWDGGLAGGAYEQYF. The CDR3 DNA reads TGTGCCTGGAGTAATTGGGACGGCGGACTAGCGGGGGGTGCCTACGAGCAGTACTTC. The whole variable domain, remainder taken from reference TRBV30 and TRBJ2-7, is SQTIHQWPATLVQPVGSPLSLECTVEGTSNPNLYWYRQAAGRGLQLLFYSVGIGQISSEVPQNLSASRPQDRQFILSSKKLLLSDSGFYLCAWSNWDGGLAGGAYEQYFGPGTRLTVT.

In regard to this clone: This sample includes further DNA sequences coding for the same CDR3. The V and J genes are TRBV28 and TRBJ1-2, with D possibly TRBD1 on 6 matching bases. V was trimmed by 5 bases and J by 12 bases, leaving 25 bases between them. CDR3 length: 15 residues. CDR1 is MDHEN, CDR2 SYDVKM, per germline. CDR3 in amino acids: CASSLPGTGFVENTF. The DNA for the CDR3 is TGTGCCAGCAGTCTGCCCGGAACAGGGTTTGTTGAAAACACCTTC.

This clone has a handful of counts. This chain uses TRBV19 with TRBJ1-5; the D is unclear. The V gene lost 6 bases and the J gene lost 5 bases, with 8 bases spanning the gap. Per the germline V gene, CDR1 is LNHDA and CDR2 is SQIVND (reference sequence). CDR3 length: 12 residues. The CDR3 DNA follows: TGTGCCAGTAGCATGGAGGATCAGCCCCAGCATTTT. This translates into CASSMEDQPQHF.

The V gene is TRBV7-2, the J gene TRBJ1-4; D is unclear. V lost 3 bases and J lost 5, with 13 bases in between. The CDR3 sequence is 15 residues long. Germline CDR1 is SGHTA and CDR2 is FQGNSA. CDR3 sequence (DNA): TGTGCCAGCAGCTTCCAATCGGGGAGCAATGAAAAACTGTTTTTT. Translation: CASSFQSGSNEKLFF.

The rearrangement links TRBV7-9 to TRBJ1-3; no clear D gene. The CDR3 covers 15 residues. Germline CDR1 reads SEHNR; CDR2 reads FQNEAQ (reference sequence). V lost 1 base, J lost 0 bases, and 7 bases lay in between. The CDR3 nucleotides read TGTGCCAGCAGCTTAGGGAGTAACTCTGGAAACACCATATATTTT. Amino acids: CASSLGSNSGNTIYF.

The V and J genes are TRBV9 and TRBJ2-1, with 8 bases fitting TRBD2. Germline assignment: CDR1 SGDLS and CDR2 YYNGEE. The CDR3 has 15 amino acids. J lost 7 bases, V lost 4 bases, and 10 bases had no gene match. The CDR3 here is CASSFREGGVNEQFF. DNA for the CDR3: TGTGCCAGCAGCTTTCGGGAGGGGGGGGTGAATGAGCAGTTCTTC.

This clone appeared a few times. The J gene is TRBJ1-1, the V gene TRBV5-4, with D maybe TRBD1 (6 bases). Deletions cut 9 bases from V and 12 bases from J, with 18 bases between. This CDR3 contains 11 residues. The germline CDR1 and CDR2 sequences are SGHNT and YYREEE (reference sequence). CDR3 sequence reads: CAITGGQGSFF. CDR3 nucleotide sequence: TGTGCCATAACCGGTGGTCAGGGGTCTTTCTTT.